This TCR beta chain is from a study of T-cell reconstitution after alpha-beta-depleted transplantation in children. The sample holds a few counts of this clonotype. Unique molecular identifiers were incorporated during preparation of the TCRbeta library. TCRdb reprocessed the PCR reads via MiXCR and lists one record per CDR3 protein. This sample has 450,000 to 600,000 distinct CDR3 sequences, with over 10% found just once. The CDR3 sequence is 14 residues long. With 2 bases removed from V and 1 base from J, the gap between germline ends came to 9 bases. Germline lookup yields CDR1 SGHRS and CDR2 YFSETQ.

The sequence was obtained from a male patient under 18 who had a stem cell transplant for acute myeloid leukemia, so the T cells may come from the graft donor. The chain couples TRBV5-1 to TRBJ2-5; D gene ambiguous. This specimen consisted of PBMCs, mostly from graft donor cells, obtained 360 days after TCRalphabeta/CD19-depleted stem cell transplant. The CDR3 DNA reads TGCGCCAGCAGCTTAAGCCCGGCCCAAGAGACCCAGTACTTC. It encodes CASSLSPAQETQYF.